The source of this T cell receptor beta chain is a study of blood T cell repertoires in COVID-19 (TCRdb year 2020). In the study overall: Samples covering the acute and convalescent phases of COVID-19 were provided by collaborators in the United States, Italy and Spain. The prospective study material was composed of cDNA or gDNA derived from T cells, B-cell-depleted T cells, or PBMCs. A freely available public database, intended as a resource for researchers studying the immune response to SARS-CoV-2, is where the repertoires were released. Subjects who had been exposed to COVID-19, were actively infected with it, or had recovered from it provided the deeply sampled blood TCRbeta repertoires that made up the dataset. Where available, HLA class I and class II types were obtained from metadata supplied by the sample provider rather than from assay-based typing. The sample metadata nearly always contained a de-identified subject ID, COVID-19 status, age in years and sex. The samples were drawn from the first 160 participants of the ongoing ImmuneRACE study and from about 1,200 subjects provided by 6 global collaborators. Study-wide conclusions, independent of this receptor: How much clinical and demographic metadata was included differed by source and by participant, and the metadata was provided uncurated.

Whole blood was collected in K2EDTA tubes by collaborating institutions according to the institutions' own protocols. For TCRbeta analysis, collaborator samples were shipped as frozen whole blood, as isolated PBMCs, or as DNA extracted from either sample type. In the germline V gene, CDR1 corresponds to LGHNA and CDR2 to YSLEER. The V end gives up 4 bases and the J end 8 bases, leaving 6 bases in the junction not matched to a gene. Measured from the cysteine to the phenylalanine, the CDR3 is 15 residues long. Here the CDR3 DNA is all that survives: 45 bases in frame from base 1. TCRbeta CDR3 regions were amplified from genomic DNA using the immunoSEQ Assay, a bias-controlled multiplex PCR. The authors' pipeline ran thus. The number of nucleated cells in each sample was estimated from the amplification of reference gene primers within the assay. To quantify the absolute abundance of each unique TCRbeta CDR3 rearrangement, sequence reads were collapsed and filtered. For each sample, productive Simpson clonality was calculated as the square root of Simpson's diversity index across productive rearrangements. TCRdb stores this immuneACCESS table with in-frame sequences only. Part of the clones is absent; in the studies checked, under half of the shortfall reflects unresolved V genes, and no reason is known for the rest. Clonal size and the V and J genes are those of that table, whereas D and trimming came from the DNA. The sample data list around 28,000 clones, and around 90% of these were observed just once. Of the sample, approximately 16% is held by the ten largest clones.

Comments on this clone: Which antigen it targets is not known. Base qualities are not provided; no much larger clone lies one nucleotide away.

The V and J genes are TRBV4-3 and TRBJ1-6; 9 bases in the junction line up with TRBD1. The sample comprised peripheral blood. The TCR sequence derives from a human donor in a cohort sampled during active COVID-19. The DNA sequence is given as TGCGCCAGCAGCCGAGGACAGGGGAGGGATTCACCCCTCCACTTT. This sequence encodes CASSRGQGRDSPLHF.